This is a list of T cell receptor beta chains from one sample in a study of T-cell memory formation after mild COVID-19. MiXCR was run by TCRdb on the 5' RACE reads, yielding one entry per CDR3 protein. The top ten clones hold roughly a fifth of a sample with under 450,000 distinct CDR3 sequences, 20% to 25% of them seen once. The source material was PBMCs or a T cell subset sorted from them (not recorded which). These receptors were obtained from a man between 18 and 35 years old who had mild COVID-19 (a few samples of this study predate the infection). Cell type and time point are not known. CDR3s include the opening cysteine and the closing phenylalanine or tryptophan. Fields, in order: CDR3 DNA, CDR3 protein, D gene, J gene, CDR3 length, clone size, V gene. The D gene is left open where the match is weak. Not all rows give a size; the values are once, few, many and, for expanded clones, a class.

TGTGCCAGCAGTCCAGGGGAGGGAGATACGCAGTATTTT,CASSPGEGDTQYF,NA,TRBJ2-3,13,few,TRBV12-3/TRBV12-4
TGTGCCACCCGGGGTGGCGGGTTTGGAAACACCATATATTTT,CATRGGGFGNTIYF,NA,TRBJ1-3,14,NA,TRBV12-3/TRBV12-4
TGTGCCACCAGCGGATGGAGTGAGCAGTTCTTC,CATSGWSEQFF,NA,TRBJ2-1,11,NA,TRBV15
TGTGCCAGCAGCTGGGGACAGATGAACACTGAAGCTTTCTTT,CASSWGQMNTEAFF,TRBD1,TRBJ1-1,14,NA,TRBV7-6
TGTGCCAGCACCCTAGGGGGACAGGGGGCGCGGGAGACCCAGTACTTC,CASTLGGQGARETQYF,TRBD1,TRBJ2-5,16,NA,TRBV28
TGTGCCAGCACCCTTTACGGAGATACGCAGTATTTT,CASTLYGDTQYF,NA,TRBJ2-3,12,few,TRBV12-3/TRBV12-4
TGTGCCAGCAGCTCTATCAGGGCTAGCGGACTAATCCACAATGAGCAGTTCTTC,CASSSIRASGLIHNEQFF,TRBD2,TRBJ2-1,18,NA,TRBV7-6
TGTGCCAGCAGTTTATACATCGGGGCGGTCTATGGCTACACCTTC,CASSLYIGAVYGYTF,NA,TRBJ1-2,15,few,TRBV27
TGTGCTAGCAGCTTAGGGCCCGGGAACCAAGAGACCCAGTACTTC,CASSLGPGNQETQYF,NA,TRBJ2-5,15,few,TRBV7-7
TGCAGTGCCGTTCTTACTAGCAATCAGCCCCAGCATTTT,CSAVLTSNQPQHF,NA,TRBJ1-5,13,few,TRBV20-1
TGTGCCAGCAGTTTCGCCACTGAGCAGTTCTTC,CASSFATEQFF,NA,TRBJ2-1,11,NA,TRBV27
TGCAGTGCTAGAGATCCTCTCGCGGGCGGGGTTGGCACCGGGGAGCTGTTTTTT,CSARDPLAGGVGTGELFF,NA,TRBJ2-2,18,NA,TRBV20-1
TGTGCCAGCAGAACCCCCAGTTGGGACACCGGGGAGCTGTTTTTT,CASRTPSWDTGELFF,NA,TRBJ2-2,15,few,TRBV5-5
TGCAGTGCTAGAGGGCTCTCGGGGGGCCGGGTATCAGCTTTCTTT,CSARGLSGGRVSAFF,NA,TRBJ1-1,15,few,TRBV20-1
TGTGCCAGCATTCAAGGGGCTGGGGCCCAGTACTTC,CASIQGAGAQYF,NA,TRBJ2-5,12,many,TRBV11-2
TGCGCCAGCAGCTTGGGGCCGGATGGGGGCAATCAGCCCCAGCATTTT,CASSLGPDGGNQPQHF,NA,TRBJ1-5,16,few,TRBV5-1
TGTGCCAGCAGCTCCCCTAGCGGGGGGGCGCGGGAGACCCAGTACTTC,CASSSPSGGARETQYF,TRBD2,TRBJ2-5,16,few,TRBV11-2
TGCGCCAGCAGCTTGGGAGACAGGCAATATAATTCACCCCTCCACTTT,CASSLGDRQYNSPLHF,NA,TRBJ1-6,16,few,TRBV5-1
TGCGCCAGCAGCTTTTGGGGGAAGACCTACGAGCAGTACTTC,CASSFWGKTYEQYF,NA,TRBJ2-7,14,few,TRBV5-1
TGTGCCAGCTCACCACCCTCAGGCAGGGAAAAAGGCGAGCAGTACTTC,CASSPPSGREKGEQYF,NA,TRBJ2-7,16,many,TRBV18
TGCGCCACCACCGGGGAGGGAGGGGAGCAGTTCTTC,CATTGEGGEQFF,TRBD2,TRBJ2-1,12,NA,TRBV4-1
TGTGCCAGCAGCACGGACACGCAAGAGACCCAGTACTTC,CASSTDTQETQYF,NA,TRBJ2-5,13,few,TRBV11-1
TGTGCCAGCACCAGTCGAAAGAAGCGGGATGAGACCCAGTACTTC,CASTSRKKRDETQYF,TRBD2,TRBJ2-5,15,NA,TRBV6-2/TRBV6-3
TGTGCCAGCAGCGTAGACGTCAAGACGGCAGATGAGCAGTTCTTC,CASSVDVKTADEQFF,NA,TRBJ2-1,15,NA,TRBV9
TGCAGTGTTAAACCAGGGGAAGTCCCAGATACGCAGTATTTT,CSVKPGEVPDTQYF,NA,TRBJ2-3,14,NA,TRBV20-1
TGTGCCATCACACCGGGACTAACCCAGGGTGAGCAGTTCTTC,CAITPGLTQGEQFF,TRBD2,TRBJ2-1,14,few,TRBV10-3
TGCAGCGCCCTCCCCGGGGGCTCCCTAAACATTCAGTACTTC,CSALPGGSLNIQYF,NA,TRBJ2-4,14,NA,TRBV29-1
TGTGCCACCAGCAGTGGACAGGGTTTAAACACAGATACGCAGTATTTT,CATSSGQGLNTDTQYF,TRBD1,TRBJ2-3,16,few,TRBV15
TGCGCCAGCAGGACATCCTACAATGAGCAGTTCTTC,CASRTSYNEQFF,NA,TRBJ2-1,12,NA,TRBV5-1
TGTGCCAGCAGTCCAGGGACTAGCGGGAGCGCAGATACGCAGTATTTT,CASSPGTSGSADTQYF,TRBD2,TRBJ2-3,16,NA,TRBV12-3/TRBV12-4
TGCGCCAGCAGCCCCCTTTCCGGGAAAGGCAATCAGCCCCAGCATTTT,CASSPLSGKGNQPQHF,NA,TRBJ1-5,16,NA,TRBV4-1
TGTGCCAGTAGTAGTCCGGGCCCTCTAAGCGATCAGCCCCAGCATTTT,CASSSPGPLSDQPQHF,NA,TRBJ1-5,16,once,TRBV19
TGCGCCAGCAGCCAAACGGGTGAGCAGTTCTTC,CASSQTGEQFF,NA,TRBJ2-1,11,NA,TRBV4-3
TGCGCCAGCAGCCAAGAGCAACTACCTAGCACAGATACGCAGTATTTT,CASSQEQLPSTDTQYF,NA,TRBJ2-3,16,NA,TRBV4-1
TGCAGTGCTAGAGGATGGGTGGGCCCGCGGGAGACCCAGTACTTC,CSARGWVGPRETQYF,NA,TRBJ2-5,15,few,TRBV20-1
TGTGCCAGTAGTATAGTTCCGGGAATAGGCTACACCTTC,CASSIVPGIGYTF,NA,TRBJ1-2,13,once,TRBV19
TGTGCCAGCAGCTTCGGGGGATTGAATGCCGAGCAGTACTTC,CASSFGGLNAEQYF,NA,TRBJ2-7,14,few,TRBV7-9
TGTGCCAGCAGCTTAAGTACCCATGGCACAGATACGCAGTATTTT,CASSLSTHGTDTQYF,NA,TRBJ2-3,15,NA,TRBV7-7
TGTGCCAGCAGACAGGGGGAGGGCGAGCAGTACTTC,CASRQGEGEQYF,NA,TRBJ2-7,12,many,TRBV12-3/TRBV12-4
TGTGCCAGCAGTTACACGGAGGGCTACGAGCAGTACTTC,CASSYTEGYEQYF,NA,TRBJ2-7,13,NA,TRBV6-5
TGCAGCGCCAACGGCTACACCTTC,CSANGYTF,NA,TRBJ1-2,8,few,TRBV29-1
TGCGCCAGCAGCTTGGATCCAGGGCTGAATTCACCCCTCCACTTT,CASSLDPGLNSPLHF,NA,TRBJ1-6,15,NA,TRBV5-1
TGCAGTGCTAGGGCCGATGAGCAGTTCTTC,CSARADEQFF,NA,TRBJ2-1,10,NA,TRBV20-1
TGTGCCAGCAGTGACACCGACAGCTACTACCAAGAGACCCAGTACTTC,CASSDTDSYYQETQYF,NA,TRBJ2-5,16,NA,TRBV2
TGTGCCAGCACCCAATCAGGGTTCCAAGAGACCCAGTACTTC,CASTQSGFQETQYF,NA,TRBJ2-5,14,NA,TRBV25-1
TGTGCCAGCAGCTTATTCGGGGGCCTAAGAAATCAGCCCCAGCATTTT,CASSLFGGLRNQPQHF,NA,TRBJ1-5,16,few,TRBV5-5
TGCGCCAGCAGCCAGACCGGGACAGACTACGAGCAGTACTTC,CASSQTGTDYEQYF,TRBD1,TRBJ2-7,14,NA,TRBV4-1
TGCGCCAGCAGCCAACAGGGGGCGGGGGAGCAGTACTTC,CASSQQGAGEQYF,TRBD1,TRBJ2-7,13,NA,TRBV4-3
TGTGCCAGCAGCTTAGTCCAGGGGACGCAGTATTTT,CASSLVQGTQYF,NA,TRBJ2-3,12,few,TRBV7-9
TGTGCCAGCAGCTTGGGTTGGCGCGCGAACACCGGGGAGCTGTTTTTT,CASSLGWRANTGELFF,NA,TRBJ2-2,16,many,TRBV5-5
TGCGCCAGCAGTGGTCGGGCCACTGAAGCTTTCTTT,CASSGRATEAFF,NA,TRBJ1-1,12,NA,TRBV10-1
TGCGCCAGCAGCTTAACGGCGACTGGGGCCAACGTCCTGACTTTC,CASSLTATGANVLTF,NA,TRBJ2-6,15,few,TRBV5-1
TGTGCCAGCAGCTCAAACGGGGGATACAATGAGCAGTTCTTC,CASSSNGGYNEQFF,NA,TRBJ2-1,14,NA,TRBV7-9
TGCAGTGCGTACGGGGGAAACACCATATATTTT,CSAYGGNTIYF,NA,TRBJ1-3,11,few,TRBV20-1
TGTGCCAGCAGTTTAGGGGCGGCTGCGGAGGCATCCTACAATGAGCAGTTCTTC,CASSLGAAAEASYNEQFF,NA,TRBJ2-1,18,NA,TRBV12-3/TRBV12-4